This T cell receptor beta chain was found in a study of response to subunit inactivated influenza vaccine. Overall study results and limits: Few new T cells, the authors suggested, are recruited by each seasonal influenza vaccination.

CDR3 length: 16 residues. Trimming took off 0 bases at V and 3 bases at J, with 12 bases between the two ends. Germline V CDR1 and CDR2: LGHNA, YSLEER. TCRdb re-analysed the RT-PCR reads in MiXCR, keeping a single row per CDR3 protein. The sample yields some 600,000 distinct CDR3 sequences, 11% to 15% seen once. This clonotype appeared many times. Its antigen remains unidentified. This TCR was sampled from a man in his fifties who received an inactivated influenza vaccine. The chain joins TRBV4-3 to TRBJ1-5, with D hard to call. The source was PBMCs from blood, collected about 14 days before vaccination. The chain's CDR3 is CASSQDSQPLNQPQHF. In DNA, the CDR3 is TGCGCCAGCAGCCAAGACTCGCAGCCCCTCAATCAGCCCCAGCATTTT.